One sample yielded the 28 T cell receptor beta chains listed below, sequenced in a study of shared clonotypes between healthy human individuals. Method: immunoSEQ multiplex PCR; TCRdb's copy keeps in-frame clones and lacks some. The table records 2 million to 3 million clones, more than 85% of them present only once. Material: naive CD4+ T cells from PBMCs. As for subset: CD45RA+ positively selected. The receptors shown here come from a man younger than 35 in good health. Some clones in this sample may be carry-over from other donors' samples.

This chain connects TRBV9 to TRBJ2-1; 9 bases agree with TRBD1. Germline lookup yields CDR1 SGDLS and CDR2 YYNGEE. The V segment lost 4 bases and the J segment 4 bases; nucleotides outside the gene matches: 6. This CDR3 is 15 amino acids long. The DNA for the CDR3 is TGTGCCAGCAGCCTCCGGGACAGGGATTACAATGAGCAGTTCTTC. It encodes CASSLRDRDYNEQFF.

About this clone: Additional DNA sequences in this sample encode the identical CDR3. The chain uses TRBV28 and TRBJ2-6, with D perhaps given as TRBD1 or TRBD2 (5 bases each). Germline V gene sequence: CDR1 MDHEN, CDR2 SYDVKM. The CDR3 runs to 14 residues. V gave up 5 bases and J gave up 2 bases, with 7 bases separating them. This CDR3 reads CASSGGPGANVLTF. CDR3 in DNA: TGTGCCAGCAGTGGGGGACCTGGGGCCAACGTCCTGACTTTC.

V and J are TRBV5-6 and TRBJ2-1, with TRBD1 as a possible D gene (6 bases). The CDR3 is 15 residues long. V lost 3 bases, J lost 6 bases, and 16 bases lay in between. Germline V CDR1 and CDR2: SGHDT, YYEEEE. The CDR3 protein is CASSYTGSRRNEQFF. CDR3 in DNA: TGTGCCAGCAGCTATACAGGGTCGCGACGCAATGAGCAGTTCTTC.

About this clone: Other DNA sequences of this sample code for an identical CDR3. This rearrangement joins TRBV19 to TRBJ2-3, with D hard to call. The V gene's germline CDR1 is LNHDA and CDR2 SQIVND (reference sequence). Trimming removed 3 bases at V and 1 base at J, with 8 bases between. The CDR3 consists of 14 residues. The CDR3 DNA sequence: TGTGCCAGTAGTATGGCGCGAGGCACAGATACGCAGTATTTT. It yields the protein CASSMARGTDTQYF.

This clone was counted once. The V gene is TRBV5-1, the J gene TRBJ2-5; 9 bases match TRBD2. V dropped 1 base and J dropped 1; count of bases not matched to a gene: 5. This CDR3 spans 16 amino acids. Germline V gene lookup returns CDR1 SGHRS and CDR2 YFSETQ. The CDR3 loop reads CASSLRPSGTQETQYF. In nucleotides, the CDR3 is TGCGCCAGCAGCTTGAGGCCTAGCGGGACCCAAGAGACCCAGTACTTC.

V and J are TRBV5-4 and TRBJ2-6; D ambiguous. V was shortened by 4 bases and J by 4 bases, with 12 bases between the two germline ends. Germline CDR1 SGHNT, CDR2 YYREEE (reference sequence). CDR3 length: 15 residues. The CDR3 DNA reads TGTGCCAGCAGCCCCTCAGACCCGGGGGCCAACGTCCTGACTTTC. Encoded protein: CASSPSDPGANVLTF.

This clone was detected only once. The J gene is TRBJ2-7, the V gene TRBV4-3, with D tentatively TRBD2 (6 bases). Between the trimmed V and J ends, which lost 2 bases and 2 bases, there was a span of 13 bases. CDR1 and CDR2 (germline): LGHNA, YSLEER. The CDR3 loop spans 15 amino acids. The DNA for the CDR3 is TGCGCCAGCAGCCAACAGGACGCGGGACCCTACGAGCAGTACTTC. This sequence encodes CASSQQDAGPYEQYF.

This clone appeared a single time. The rearrangement uses TRBV5-1 and TRBJ2-3; D possibly uses TRBD1 or TRBD2 (5 bases each). Between the trimmed V and J ends, which lost 2 bases and 11 bases, there was a span of 12 bases. This CDR3 contains 12 residues. Germline V gene lookup returns CDR1 SGHRS and CDR2 YFSETQ. CDR3 in amino acids: CASSFQGRGQYF. The CDR3 bases are TGCGCCAGCAGCTTTCAGGGACGGGGGCAGTATTTT.

This clone was found once. The genes are TRBV4-3 and TRBJ2-7; no clear D gene. The CDR3 is made up of 16 amino acids. Trimming left V 0 bases short and J 0 bases short, with 12 bases between. CDR1 and CDR2 (germline): LGHNA, YSLEER. CDR3 sequence (DNA): TGCGCCAGCAGCCAAGAGTTCGCAGGCCGCTCCTACGAGCAGTACTTC. Translated, it gives CASSQEFAGRSYEQYF.

The chain employs TRBV6-5 and TRBJ1-1; D gene uncertain. This CDR3 region has 13 residues. Germline CDR1 and CDR2: MNHEY and SVGAGI. V lost 5 bases to trimming and J lost 1 base, with 8 bases between them. This chain's CDR3 is CASSVIRNTEAFF. The CDR3 DNA is TGTGCCAGCAGTGTGATTAGGAACACTGAAGCTTTCTTT.

The chain is built from TRBV7-6 and TRBJ1-5, with 8 bases aligning to TRBD1. V was clipped by 5 bases and J by 3 bases; unmatched bases: 6. Germline V gives CDR1 SGHVS, CDR2 FNYEAQ. The CDR3 has 15 residues. The CDR3 DNA reads as TGTGCCAGCAGCGAACTTCAGGGGGCCAATCAGCCCCAGCATTTT. As protein: CASSELQGANQPQHF.

This chain uses TRBV29-1 with TRBJ1-2; D remains unclear. Trimming removed 4 bases from V and 0 bases from J, with 9 bases in between. The germline V gene has CDR1 SQVTM and CDR2 ANQGSEA. This CDR3 comprises 13 residues. In DNA form, the CDR3 reads TGCAGCGTTGGAGCTTCGTCTAACTATGGCTACACCTTC. This codes for CSVGASSNYGYTF. Looking up the rest from reference TRBV29-1 and TRBJ1-2 gives the full variable domain: SAVISQKPSRDICQRGTSLTIQCQVDSQVTMMFWYRQQPGQSLTLIATANQGSEATYESGFVIDKFPISRPNLTFSTLTVSNMSPEDSSIYLCSVGASSNYGYTFGSGTRLTVV.

This clone was seen just once. The chain uses TRBV30 and TRBJ2-6; the match to TRBD2 covers 11 bases. The CDR3 totals 15 residues. Germline lookup yields CDR1 GTSNPN and CDR2 SVGIG (reference sequence). J lost 2 bases, V lost 3 bases, and 0 bases had no gene match. CDR3 region: CAWRGLAAGANVLTF. CDR3 DNA sequence: TGTGCCTGGAGGGGACTAGCGGCTGGGGCCAACGTCCTGACTTTC.

J is TRBJ1-2 and V is TRBV5-1, with 10 bases that match TRBD1. V was pared by 4 bases and J by 4 bases, with 4 bases of the junction left unmatched. The germline CDR1 and CDR2 sequences are SGHRS and YFSETQ. The CDR3 is 14 residues long. This CDR3 is CASSPGQGPYGYTF. The DNA for the CDR3 is TGCGCCAGCAGCCCGGGACAGGGGCCCTATGGCTACACCTTC.

The genes are TRBV7-9 and TRBJ2-2; TRBD1 agrees at 10 bases. The CDR3 loop spans 17 amino acids. The germline V gene has CDR1 SEHNR and CDR2 FQNEAQ (reference sequence). Trimming cost V 1 base and J 3 bases; bases outside gene matches: 5. CDR3 sequence reads: CASSLGWGQGYTGELFF. The CDR3 DNA reads TGTGCCAGCAGCTTAGGATGGGGACAGGGGTACACCGGGGAGCTGTTTTTT.

The chain uses TRBV9 and TRBJ1-3; 7 nucleotides line up with TRBD1. The CDR3 spans 15 residues. Germline assignment: CDR1 SGDLS and CDR2 YYNGEE. V lost 5 bases to trimming and J lost 4 bases; unmatched junction nucleotides: 9. CDR3 region: CASSTTGQTGNTIYF. For the CDR3, the DNA is TGTGCCAGCAGTACAACGGGACAGACCGGAAACACCATATATTTT.

The J gene is TRBJ2-7, the V gene TRBV5-1; 9 positions agree with TRBD2. Germline-derived CDR1 and CDR2 are SGHRS and YFSETQ. V lost 8 bases to trimming and J lost 0 bases; unmatched junction nucleotides: 9. This CDR3 has 15 amino acids. DNA for the CDR3: TGCGCCAGTTTCAAGACTAGCGGTAGCTCCTACGAGCAGTACTTC. This encodes CASFKTSGSSYEQYF.

In regard to this clone: At the DNA level, this CDR3 is encoded by other sequences in the same sample as well. The CDR3: CASSRQAPYEQYF. CDR3 bases: TGTGCCAGTAGTAGGCAGGCCCCCTACGAGCAGTACTTC. J is TRBJ2-7 and V is TRBV19, with no clear D. Germline V CDR1 and CDR2: LNHDA, SQIVND (reference sequence). This CDR3 region has 13 residues. Between the trimmed V and J ends, which lost 4 bases and 2 bases, there was a span of 9 bases.

In this sample, this clone turned up a few times. This chain uses TRBV19 with TRBJ1-1; D remains ambiguous. The CDR3 is 14 residues long. Looked up from germline, CDR1 is LNHDA and CDR2 is SQIVND (reference sequence). Trimming pared 6 bases from V and 2 bases from J, leaving 13 bases between. CDR3 in DNA: TGTGCCAGTAGACCGTATCGGGCCAACACTGAAGCTTTCTTT. This encodes CASRPYRANTEAFF.

The genes are TRBV4-2 and TRBJ1-2; the D is unclear. Germline V gives CDR1 LGHNA, CDR2 YNFKEQ. V shed 6 bases and J shed 2 bases, with 13 bases lying between them. CDR3 length: 14 amino acids. CDR3 sequence: CASSPTGVNYGYTF. In DNA, the CDR3 is TGTGCCAGCAGTCCAACCGGGGTCAACTATGGCTACACCTTC.

The gene calls are TRBV6-5 and TRBJ2-1; 7 bases are shared with TRBD2. The V gene's germline CDR1 is MNHEY and CDR2 SVGAGI. CDR3 length: 13 residues. V gave up 0 bases and J gave up 11 bases; unmatched junction bases: 4. The CDR3 DNA follows: TGTGCCAGCAGTTACTCGGGCGGGACTAAGCAGTTCTTC. This codes for CASSYSGGTKQFF.

The chain links TRBV29-1 to TRBJ2-5; D is unresolved. CDR1 and CDR2 (germline): SQVTM, ANQGSEA. Trimming removed 7 bases from V and 5 bases from J, with 29 bases in between. CDR3 size: 17 residues. This CDR3 reads CSALDTGGGLGVETQYF. The CDR3 DNA is TGCAGCGCCCTAGATACGGGCGGTGGGCTGGGTGTGGAGACCCAGTACTTC. The full variable domain, with the rest looked up from reference TRBV29-1 and TRBJ2-5, is SAVISQKPSRDICQRGTSLTIQCQVDSQVTMMFWYRQQPGQSLTLIATANQGSEATYESGFVIDKFPISRPNLTFSTLTVSNMSPEDSSIYLCSALDTGGGLGVETQYFGPGTRLLVL.

This CDR3 is CASSPGITGELFF. The CDR3 DNA is TGCGCCAGCAGCCCAGGGATCACCGGGGAGCTGTTTTTT. V gene TRBV5-1 combines with J gene TRBJ2-2, with a weak D call TRBD1 (5 bases). Germline lookup yields CDR1 SGHRS and CDR2 YFSETQ. V was cut by 4 bases and J by 4 bases, with 8 bases left in between. The CDR3 length is 13 residues.

The chain employs TRBV5-5 and TRBJ1-1, with 9 bases matching TRBD1. CDR3 length: 16 residues. Germline V gene data show CDR1 as SGHKS and CDR2 as YYEKEE (reference sequence). V gave up 3 bases and J gave up 0 bases; unmatched junction bases: 6. CDR3 amino acids: CASSSGTGTLNTEAFF. CDR3 coding DNA: TGTGCCAGCAGCTCTGGGACAGGGACTTTGAACACTGAAGCTTTCTTT.

The rearrangement links TRBV5-1 to TRBJ2-3; TRBD2 matches 7 bases. This CDR3 region has 16 residues. Germline V gives CDR1 SGHRS, CDR2 YFSETQ. The ends lost 2 bases at V and 6 bases at J; junction bases unmatched: 12. CDR3 sequence reads: CASSFAGVGSGDTQYF. As DNA, the CDR3 is TGCGCCAGCAGCTTCGCGGGAGTTGGATCTGGGGATACGCAGTATTTT.

V is TRBV30 and J is TRBJ2-7; tentative D call: TRBD1 (5 bases). V was trimmed by 8 bases and J by 2 bases, leaving 13 bases between them. The CDR3 runs to 12 residues. Germline CDR1 reads GTSNPN; CDR2 reads SVGIG (reference sequence). The CDR3 nucleotides read TGTGCCACCACGGACAAAGCCTACGAGCAGTACTTC. Translation: CATTDKAYEQYF.

V is TRBV5-1 and J is TRBJ1-5; D is uncertain. The CDR3 loop spans 15 amino acids. Germline V CDR1 and CDR2: SGHRS, YFSETQ. V was clipped by 0 bases and J by 1 base, with 8 bases between them. DNA for the CDR3: TGCGCCAGCAGCTTGGCCGACGGAAGCAATCAGCCCCAGCATTTT. Its translation is CASSLADGSNQPQHF.

As DNA, the CDR3 is TGTGCCAGCAGTTTGTCCAGGGGTCCCTACGAGCAGTACTTC. Residues: CASSLSRGPYEQYF. V gene TRBV27 combines with J gene TRBJ2-7, with TRBD1 as a possible D gene (6 bases). This CDR3 is 14 amino acids long. The ends were cut back, 3 bases at V and 2 bases at J, with 11 bases in the middle. CDR1 and CDR2 (germline): MNHEY, SMNVEV (reference sequence).